The source of this TCR beta chain is a study of control samples from healthy donors and cancer patients. Losses at the gene ends were 3 bases for V and 2 bases for J; bases not matched to a gene: 4. The CDR3 is made up of 15 amino acids. The germline V gene has CDR1 LNHNV and CDR2 YYDKDF (reference sequence). Some clones are missing from TCRdb's copy, which holds only in-frame ones; the method was immunoSEQ multiplex PCR. The table has some 150,000 clones, approximately 94% seen once. This clone appeared a single time. The specimen was blood. The chain employs TRBV15 and TRBJ2-3, with TRBD1 identical over 8 bases. The TCR comes from a man in his forties in good health. DNA of the CDR3: TGTGCCACCAGCAGCAGGGGGCTAGACACAGATACGCAGTATTTT. It yields the protein CATSSRGLDTDTQYF.